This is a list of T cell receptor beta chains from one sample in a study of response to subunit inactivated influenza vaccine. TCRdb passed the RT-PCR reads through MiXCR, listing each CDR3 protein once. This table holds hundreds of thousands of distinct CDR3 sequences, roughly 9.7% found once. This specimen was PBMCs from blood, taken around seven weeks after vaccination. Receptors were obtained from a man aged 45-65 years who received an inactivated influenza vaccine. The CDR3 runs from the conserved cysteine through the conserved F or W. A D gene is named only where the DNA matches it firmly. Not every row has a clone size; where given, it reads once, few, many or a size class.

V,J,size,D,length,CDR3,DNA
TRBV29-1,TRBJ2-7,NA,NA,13,CSVAKAATYEQYF,TGCAGCGTTGCGAAGGCAGCAACCTACGAGCAGTACTTC
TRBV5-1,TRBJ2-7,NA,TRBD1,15,CASSPRQGGSYEQYF,TGCGCCAGCAGCCCGCGACAGGGGGGATCCTACGAGCAGTACTTC
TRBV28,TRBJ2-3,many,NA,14,CASSRSFSTDTQYF,TGTGCCAGCAGCCGGTCTTTTAGCACAGATACGCAGTATTTT
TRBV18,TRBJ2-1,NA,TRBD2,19,CASSRRRTSGETSYNEQFF,TGTGCCAGCTCTCGACGGCGGACTAGCGGAGAAACATCCTACAATGAGCAGTTCTTC
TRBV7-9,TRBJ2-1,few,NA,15,CASSSIRDWPNEQFF,TGTGCCAGCAGCTCCATCCGGGACTGGCCAAATGAGCAGTTCTTC
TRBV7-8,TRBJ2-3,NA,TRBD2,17,CASSLLLRRGSTDTQYF,TGTGCCAGCAGCTTACTTCTAAGGCGGGGGAGCACAGATACGCAGTATTTT
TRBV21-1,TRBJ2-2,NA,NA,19,CASSKDNERLAANTGELFF,TGTGCCAGCAGCAAAGATAACGAAAGGCTAGCGGCGAACACCGGGGAGCTGTTTTTT
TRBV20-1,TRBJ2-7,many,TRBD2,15,CSARDPAGGAREQYF,TGCAGTGCTAGAGATCCGGCGGGAGGGGCTCGGGAGCAGTACTTC
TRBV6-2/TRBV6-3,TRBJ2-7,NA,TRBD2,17,CASSYGTSGPFSYEQYF,TGTGCCAGCAGTTACGGGACTAGCGGGCCCTTCTCCTACGAGCAGTACTTC
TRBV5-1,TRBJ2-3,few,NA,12,CASSPQSDTQYF,TGCGCCAGCAGCCCACAATCAGATACGCAGTATTTT
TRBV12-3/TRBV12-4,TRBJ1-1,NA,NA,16,CASSFGGIASNTEAFF,TGTGCCAGCAGTTTCGGGGGGATTGCGTCGAACACTGAAGCTTTCTTT
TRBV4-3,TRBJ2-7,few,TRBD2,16,CASSQGSSGSSYEQYF,TGCGCCAGCAGCCAAGGGTCTAGCGGGAGCTCCTACGAGCAGTACTTC
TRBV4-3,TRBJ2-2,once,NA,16,CASSQVLGANTGELFF,TGCGCCAGCAGCCAAGTACTAGGGGCAAACACCGGGGAGCTGTTTTTT
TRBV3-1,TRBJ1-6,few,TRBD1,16,CASSQGPGQYNSPLHF,TGTGCCAGCAGCCAAGGACCGGGACAGTATAATTCACCCCTCCACTTT
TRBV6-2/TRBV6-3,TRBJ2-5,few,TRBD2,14,CASSYSREVETQYF,TGTGCCAGCAGTTACTCGCGGGAGGTAGAGACCCAGTACTTC
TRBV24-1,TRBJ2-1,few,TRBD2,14,CATSRRGGLHEQFF,TGTGCCACCAGTCGACGGGGGGGCCTCCATGAGCAGTTCTTC
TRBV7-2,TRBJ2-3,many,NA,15,CASSLDPPPRDTQYF,TGTGCCAGCAGCTTAGATCCCCCCCCTCGGGATACGCAGTATTTT
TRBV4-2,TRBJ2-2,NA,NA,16,CASSQGPLTNTGELFF,TGTGCCAGCAGCCAAGGACCGCTCACGAACACCGGGGAGCTGTTTTTT
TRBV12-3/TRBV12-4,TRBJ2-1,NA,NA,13,CASSLVAERPQFF,TGTGCCAGCAGTTTAGTGGCGGAAAGACCGCAGTTCTTC
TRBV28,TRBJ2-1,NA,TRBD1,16,CASSYLPGQINNEQFF,TGTGCCAGCAGTTATTTACCGGGACAGATAAACAATGAGCAGTTCTTC
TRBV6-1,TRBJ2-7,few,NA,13,CASMPGATYEQYF,TGTGCCAGCATGCCAGGGGCGACCTACGAGCAGTACTTC
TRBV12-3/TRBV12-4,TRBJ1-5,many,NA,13,CASRDGGNQPQHF,TGTGCCAGCAGGGACGGAGGGAATCAGCCCCAGCATTTT
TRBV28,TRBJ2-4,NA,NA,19,CASRGITGYGRLAKNIQYF,TGTGCCAGCAGAGGAATTACAGGGTATGGACGCCTAGCCAAAAACATTCAGTACTTC
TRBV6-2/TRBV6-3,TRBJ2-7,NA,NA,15,CASSYLLQGPYEQYF,TGTGCCAGCAGTTACCTACTCCAGGGGCCCTACGAGCAGTACTTC
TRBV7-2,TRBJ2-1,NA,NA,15,CASSFTGDSYNEQFF,TGTGCCAGCAGCTTCACGGGGGACTCCTACAATGAGCAGTTCTTC
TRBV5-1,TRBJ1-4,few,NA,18,CASSWGQGPTATNEKLFF,TGCGCCAGCAGCTGGGGGCAGGGACCCACTGCAACTAATGAAAAACTGTTTTTT
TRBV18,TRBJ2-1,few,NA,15,CASSQAGRGVNEQFF,TGTGCCAGCTCACAGGCCGGGAGAGGGGTCAATGAGCAGTTCTTC
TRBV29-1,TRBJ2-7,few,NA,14,CSVTRGLLLGEQYF,TGCAGCGTTACCAGGGGACTTCTCCTGGGGGAGCAGTACTTC
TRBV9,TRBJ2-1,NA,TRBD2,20,CASSVVSGLAGGGSYNEQFF,TGTGCCAGCAGCGTAGTCTCGGGACTAGCGGGGGGCGGCTCCTACAATGAGCAGTTCTTC
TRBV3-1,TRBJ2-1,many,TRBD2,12,CASRLAGTEQFF,TGTGCCAGCAGACTAGCGGGTACTGAGCAGTTCTTC
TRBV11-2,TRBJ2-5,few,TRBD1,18,CASSQRAGTGVRQETQYF,TGTGCCAGCAGCCAGCGAGCCGGGACAGGGGTCAGACAAGAGACCCAGTACTTC
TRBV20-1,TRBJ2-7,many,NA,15,CSAQPVAGRYYEQYF,TGCAGTGCCCAACCCGTGGCGGGGCGCTACTACGAGCAGTACTTC
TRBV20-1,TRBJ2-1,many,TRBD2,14,CSAGGGRVSNEQFF,TGCAGTGCCGGGGGGGGGAGGGTTTCAAATGAGCAGTTCTTC
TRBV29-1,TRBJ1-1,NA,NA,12,CSVRGGVVEAFF,TGCAGCGTAAGGGGGGGGGTGGTGGAAGCTTTCTTT
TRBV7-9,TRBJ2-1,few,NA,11,CASSFPNEQFF,TGTGCCAGCAGCTTTCCCAATGAGCAGTTCTTC
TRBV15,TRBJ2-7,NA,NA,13,CATSSRPVGEQYF,TGTGCCACCAGCTCCCGACCGGTTGGCGAGCAGTACTTC
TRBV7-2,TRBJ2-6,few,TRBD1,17,CASSRGQGASGANVLTF,TGTGCCAGCAGCCGGGGACAGGGGGCTAGTGGGGCCAACGTCCTGACTTTC
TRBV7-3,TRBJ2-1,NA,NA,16,CASSLTPGRGNIEQFF,TGTGCCAGCAGCTTAACCCCGGGAAGGGGTAATATTGAGCAGTTCTTC
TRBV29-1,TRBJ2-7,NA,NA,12,CSVASNSYEQYF,TGCAGCGTTGCGTCTAATTCCTACGAGCAGTACTTC
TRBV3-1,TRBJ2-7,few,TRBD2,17,CASSQVILAGGAGEQYF,TGTGCCAGCAGCCAAGTAATCCTAGCGGGGGGAGCTGGCGAGCAGTACTTC
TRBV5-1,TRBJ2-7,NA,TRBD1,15,CASSPGQGRVEEQYF,TGCGCCAGCAGCCCTGGACAGGGACGAGTGGAAGAGCAGTACTTC
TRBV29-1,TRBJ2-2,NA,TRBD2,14,CSVGSGGQTGELFF,TGCAGCGTTGGGTCGGGGGGGCAAACCGGGGAGCTGTTTTTT
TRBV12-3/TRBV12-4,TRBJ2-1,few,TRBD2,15,CASSFVASGGNEQFF,TGTGCCAGCAGTTTTGTCGCTAGCGGGGGGAATGAGCAGTTCTTC
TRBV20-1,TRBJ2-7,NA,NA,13,CSAFLTGAGEQYF,TGCAGTGCTTTTTTGACTGGAGCTGGCGAGCAGTACTTC
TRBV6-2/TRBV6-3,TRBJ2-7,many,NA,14,CASSFRDGPYEQYF,TGTGCCAGCAGTTTCCGGGACGGGCCCTACGAGCAGTACTTC
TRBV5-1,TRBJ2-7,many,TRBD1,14,CASSSGTGAYEQYF,TGTGCCAGCAGCTCCGGGACAGGGGCCTACGAGCAGTACTTC
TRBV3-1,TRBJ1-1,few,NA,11,CASSHGAEAFF,TGTGCCAGCAGCCACGGGGCTGAAGCTTTCTTT
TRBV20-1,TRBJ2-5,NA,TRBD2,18,CSARDLGLAGGPGETQYF,TGCAGTGCTAGAGATCTCGGACTAGCGGGAGGGCCGGGAGAGACCCAGTACTTC
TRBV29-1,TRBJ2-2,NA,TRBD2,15,CSARLAGGFTGELFF,TGCAGCGCCAGACTAGCGGGGGGTTTCACCGGGGAGCTGTTTTTT
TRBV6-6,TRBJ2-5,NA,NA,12,CATSLGEETQYF,TGTGCCACCTCCCTGGGGGAGGAGACCCAGTACTTC
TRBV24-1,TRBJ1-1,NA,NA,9,CATLRGAFF,TGTGCCACCTTGAGAGGAGCTTTCTTT
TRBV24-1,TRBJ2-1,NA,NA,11,CATSDSRGQFF,TGTGCCACCAGTGATTCCCGAGGGCAGTTCTTC
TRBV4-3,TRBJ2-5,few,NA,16,CASSQDLGRLQETQYF,TGCGCCAGCAGCCAAGACCTGGGACGCCTCCAAGAGACCCAGTACTTC
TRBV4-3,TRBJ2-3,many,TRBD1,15,CASSQVPTGADTQYF,TGCGCCAGCAGCCAAGTACCGACAGGGGCAGATACGCAGTATTTT
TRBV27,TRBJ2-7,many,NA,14,CASSLYRDSYEQYF,TGTGCCAGCAGTCTTTACAGGGACTCCTACGAGCAGTACTTC
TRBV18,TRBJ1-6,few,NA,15,CASSPNTAERSPLHF,TGTGCCAGCTCACCAAATACAGCTGAGAGGTCACCCCTCCACTTT
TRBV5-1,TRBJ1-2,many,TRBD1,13,CASSLVGQPEGTF,TGCGCCAGCAGCTTGGTGGGACAGCCAGAGGGAACCTTC
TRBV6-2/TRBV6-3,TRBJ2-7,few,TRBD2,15,CASSYSLAGAFEQYF,TGTGCCAGCAGTTACTCGTTAGCGGGAGCGTTCGAGCAGTACTTC
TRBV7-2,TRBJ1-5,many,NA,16,CASSLLPRDSNQPQHF,TGTGCCAGCAGTCTCCTCCCCCGGGACTCCAATCAGCCCCAGCATTTT
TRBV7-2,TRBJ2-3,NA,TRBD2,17,CASSRGAAGVPGDTQYF,TGTGCCAGCAGCCGTGGGGCGGCGGGGGTCCCGGGAGATACGCAGTATTTT